What follows are 11 T cell receptor delta chains derived from one specimen sequenced in a study of γδ T cells in repeated Plasmodium falciparum infection. Flow sorting of PBMC yielded separate Vgamma9/Vdelta2+ and Vdelta2-negative gammadelta T cell populations for bulk repertoire analysis. TCRdb redid clone calling on the multiplex PCR reads using CATT. The table has 75,000 to 95,000 delta-chain clones, 0.85% to 1% seen once. The source material was gamma-delta T cells from blood. The receptor set was obtained from a pool of human donors (malaria-infected and uninfected, not separated).

As concerns this clone: This DNA's translation differs at residue 10 from TCRdb's protein, which comes from a much larger clone; a read error is likely, and the protein shown is translated from the DNA. The DNA for the CDR3 is TGTGCTCTTGGGGAACCTGAAGTTCCTAGCCGTCTGGGGGATCCGGGGTACACCGATAAACTCATCTTT. This codes for CALGEPEVPSRLGDPGYTDKLIF. J is TRDJ1 and V is TRDV1, with 9 positions matching TRDD3. TCRdb gives no J gene; it was assigned here by matching the DNA to germline. CDR1 is TSWWSYY, CDR2 QGS, per germline. The CDR3 is 23 residues long. V trimming: 1 base; J trimming: 0 bases; junction bases outside the gene matches: 24.

This clone came up a few times. TCRdb lists the protein of a much larger clone for this DNA, which differs at residue 10, so this is likely a read error; the protein given here is translated from the DNA itself. V usage is TRDV1 and J usage is TRDJ1; TRDD3 matches at 9 bases. The J gene was not available in TCRdb and was assigned here by matching the DNA to germline segments. With V trimmed by 0 bases and J by 0 bases, 17 bases remained unmatched. The germline V gene encodes CDR1 TSWWSYY and CDR2 QGS. The CDR3 totals 21 residues. The CDR3 nucleotides are TGTGCTCTTGGGGAACTAGATTTCTTTCCGGGGGATACACTGTACACCGATAAACTCATCTTT. Translation: CALGELDFFPGDTLYTDKLIF.

Concerning this clone: A far larger clone lies a single base away; this is likely a read error. Other nucleotide sequences from this sample produce the same CDR3. V is TRDV1 and J is TRDJ1, with 7 bases identical to TRDD2. TCRdb records no J gene; here it was assigned by comparing the DNA to germline. In germline, CDR1 is TSWWSYY, CDR2 QGS. With V trimmed by 0 bases and J by 2 bases, 24 bases remained unmatched. CDR3 length: 22 amino acids. Written as DNA, the CDR3 is TGTGCTCTTGGGGAACTCAACTGCATCATAAAGGCCTTCCTCATAGGAACCGATAAACTCATCTTT. Translating gives CALGELNCIIKAFLIGTDKLIF.

About this clone: TCRdb's entry gives the protein of a much larger clone, which mismatches this DNA's translation at residue 4, likely from a read error; the protein reported here is translated from the DNA. The rearrangement links TRDV2 to TRDJ1, with 10 nucleotides matching TRDD3. Assignment of the J gene here rests on matching the DNA to germline, because TCRdb gives none. Germline trimming cut 5 bases from V and 0 bases from J; bases unmatched to any gene: 14. Germline-derived CDR1 and CDR2 are GEAIGNYY and EKD. The CDR3 runs to 18 residues. CDR3 DNA sequence: TGTGCCTGTGGCACAGTGGGTGGGGGATACCCGAACACCGATAAACTCATCTTT. The encoded protein is CACGTVGGGYPNTDKLIF.

This clone showed up many times. Only one base separates this from a far larger clonotype, so it likely reflects a read error. Other nucleotide sequences from this sample produce the same CDR3. The chain carries TRDV1 and TRDJ1, with D unresolved. Matching the DNA to germline supplied the J gene, which TCRdb does not give. This CDR3 has 16 amino acids. CDR1 TSWWSYY and CDR2 QGS come from the germline V gene. Trimming took off 5 bases at V and 8 bases at J, with 24 bases between the two ends. Here the CDR3 DNA reads TGTGCTCTTGGGCTACTCTCCGCCGCGCCGTCGTTCAAACTCATCTTT. It codes for CALGLLSAAPSFKLIF.

Many counts were recorded for this clone. The gene calls are TRDV1 and TRDJ1; 8 nucleotides line up with TRDD3. With V trimmed by 2 bases and J by 4 bases, 24 bases remained unmatched. CDR3 length: 21 amino acids. Looked up from germline, CDR1 is TSWWSYY and CDR2 is QGS. In nucleotides, the CDR3 is TGTGCTCTTGGGGAAGTGGGTCTCCCCGCGCTGGGGGACCTTTGTGGCGATAAACTCATCTTT. It yields the protein CALGEVGLPALGDLCGDKLIF.

On this clone itself: The protein TCRdb gives is from a much larger clone and does not agree with this DNA's translation at residue 19, likely a read error; the protein shown here comes from the DNA. This chain uses TRDV3 with TRDJ1, with 11 bases that match TRDD3. As TCRdb names no J gene, one was assigned here on the basis of a DNA match to germline. CDR3 length: 24 residues. Losses at the gene ends were 2 bases for V and 4 bases for J; bases not matched to a gene: 36. Germline-derived CDR1 and CDR2 are TVYSNPD and GDNSRS (reference sequence). In nucleotides, the CDR3 is TGTGCCTTTTCAGTTCAAGACTGGGGGATATACCACTCCGCTACAGTATTCTACATCGATAAACTCATCTTT. Its protein is CAFSVQDWGIYHSATVFYIDKLIF.

Concerning this clone: The mismatch at residue 7 between this DNA's translation and the TCRdb protein of a much larger clone likely reflects a read error; the protein shown is translated from the DNA. The chain carries TRDV1 and TRDJ2; the match to TRDD3 covers 13 bases. No J gene was available from TCRdb, and it was assigned here by a germline match of the DNA. Germline CDR1 TSWWSYY, CDR2 QGS. J lost 0 bases, V lost 2 bases, and 24 bases had no gene match. The CDR3 runs 25 residues. This chain's CDR3 is CALGEDPILAEPTGGYGTLTAQLFF. The CDR3 coding sequence is TGTGCTCTTGGGGAAGATCCGATTCTCGCCGAACCAACTGGGGGATACGGTACTTTGACAGCACAACTCTTCTTT.

This clone has just a few counts. V gene TRDV1 combines with J gene TRDJ1; TRDD3 aligns across 11 bases. Assignment of the J gene here rests on matching the DNA to germline, because TCRdb gives none. The CDR3 sequence is 25 residues long. CDR1 TSWWSYY and CDR2 QGS come from the germline V gene. Germline trimming cut 0 bases from V and 1 base from J; bases unmatched to any gene: 28. The CDR3 sequence: CALGELARFLRPRLLGDKTTDKLIF. As DNA, the CDR3 is TGTGCTCTTGGGGAACTTGCTCGGTTCCTACGGCCCCGGCTACTGGGGGATAAAACCACCGATAAACTCATCTTT.

This clone was seen ten or more times. At residue 14, the TCRdb amino acid sequence and the translated nucleotide sequence differ, so the protein here is the DNA translation. The gene calls are TRDV1 and TRDJ1; TRDD2 matches at 9 bases. V lost 6 bases to trimming and J lost 4 bases; unmatched junction nucleotides: 21. Germline CDR1 TSWWSYY, CDR2 QGS. The CDR3 spans 19 residues. CDR3 residues: CALGKVPSYAYWVHDKLIF. In nucleotides, the CDR3 is TGTGCTCTTGGAAAAGTGCCTTCCTACGCGTACTGGGTGCACGATAAACTCATCTTT.

There are a few counts of this clone. The protein TCRdb lists belongs to a much larger clone and differs from this DNA's translation at residue 16, which points to a read error; the protein shown is made from the DNA. No J gene was named, though the V gene is TRDV2; the table's D call, TRDD3, was not checked against the DNA. Looked up from germline, CDR1 is GEAIGNYY and CDR2 is EKD. CDR3 length: 18 residues. CDR3: CACDTVGTGGSLPDKFIF. The CDR3 bases are TGTGCCTGTGACACCGTCGGTACTGGGGGATCCCTCCCCGATAAATTCATCTTT.